These 17 T cell receptor beta chains came from one sample sequenced in a study of cytotoxic CD8 clonotypes in ibrutinib-treated CLL. Sequencing used immunoSEQ multiplex PCR; TCRdb keeps in-frame clones, though not all of them. This table holds around 21,000 clones, approximately 74% found once. Sequencing used PBMCs, obtained before ibrutinib treatment. The source is a human donor with chronic lymphocytic leukemia.

V and J are TRBV6-5 and TRBJ2-5; D unresolved. Trimming took 3 bases from V and 4 from J, leaving 9 bases between them. This CDR3 is 13 amino acids long. Germline loops: CDR1 MNHEY, CDR2 SVGAGI. The CDR3 DNA reads TGTGCCAGCAGTTATTTGGCACTAGAGACCCAGTACTTC. Protein sequence: CASSYLALETQYF.

V usage is TRBV4-2 and J usage is TRBJ1-4, with a weak D call TRBD1 (5 bases). This CDR3 comprises 18 residues. Trimming stripped 0 bases from V and 2 bases from J, with 16 bases between. From germline, CDR1 is LGHNA and CDR2 YNFKEQ. CDR3 DNA: TGTGCCAGCAGCCAAGATACGCACAAGGGACGGACTAATGAAAAACTGTTTTTT. Translation: CASSQDTHKGRTNEKLFF.

The rearrangement uses TRBV7-6 and TRBJ2-7, with 12 bases lining up with TRBD2. From germline, CDR1 is SGHVS and CDR2 FNYEAQ. Germline trimming cut 5 bases from V and 4 bases from J; bases unmatched to any gene: 3. CDR3 length: 14 residues. The CDR3 protein is CASSPSGRAYEQYF. DNA of the CDR3: TGTGCCAGCAGCCCTAGCGGGAGGGCATACGAGCAGTACTTC.

This rearrangement joins TRBV30 to TRBJ2-1; D perhaps matches TRBD2 (5 bases). Germline lookup yields CDR1 GTSNPN and CDR2 SVGIG (reference sequence). Trimming stripped 0 bases from V and 9 bases from J, with 9 bases between. The CDR3 length is 12 residues. CDR3 DNA: TGTGCCTGGAGTGTACGAGGGAGTGAGCAGTTCTTC. This codes for CAWSVRGSEQFF.

The genes are TRBV14 and TRBJ2-1; 8 nucleotides align to TRBD1. The trim removed 6 bases at V and 2 bases at J, leaving 9 bases unmatched. The CDR3 length is 16 residues. The germline CDR1 and CDR2 sequences are SGHDN and FVKESK. This CDR3 reads CASSYWTGLTYNEQFF. The CDR3 bases are TGTGCCAGCAGTTACTGGACAGGGTTAACCTACAATGAGCAGTTCTTC.

The chain recombines TRBV7-6 with TRBJ2-5; TRBD2 is a possible D gene (6 bases). The germline V gene has CDR1 SGHVS and CDR2 FNYEAQ. Trimming removed 4 bases at V and 4 bases at J, with 16 bases between. The CDR3 spans 15 residues. CDR3 sequence reads: CASSSFEGGPETQYF. CDR3 DNA sequence: TGTGCCAGCAGCTCCTTCGAGGGAGGCCCAGAGACCCAGTACTTC.

V is TRBV5-5 and J is TRBJ1-5, with 9 positions matching TRBD1. CDR1 and CDR2 from the germline V gene are SGHKS and YYEKEE (reference sequence). The CDR3 consists of 15 residues. Germline trimming cut 5 bases from V and 2 bases from J; bases unmatched to any gene: 5. The CDR3: CASSRTGGGNQPQHF. CDR3 DNA: TGTGCCAGCAGTCGTACAGGGGGCGGCAATCAGCCCCAGCATTTT.

The V and J genes are TRBV21-1 and TRBJ2-2; TRBD2 is the table's D call and was not checked against the DNA. TRBV21-1 is classified as a pseudogene. The CDR3 contains 17 residues. For the CDR3, the DNA is TGTGCCAGCAGCAAAGTTAGCGGAGAGGGTAACACCGGGGAGCTGTTTTTT. Its protein is CASSKVSGEGNTGELFF.

V usage is TRBV7-3 and J usage is TRBJ2-5; D unresolved. Germline V lookup: CDR1 SGHTA, CDR2 FQGTGA. CDR3 size: 13 residues. Trimming pared 5 bases from V and 4 bases from J, leaving 11 bases between. The CDR3 DNA reads TGTGCCAGCAGCCCATGGGGTGGAGAGACCCAGTACTTC. Translation gives CASSPWGGETQYF. Together with reference TRBV7-3 and TRBJ2-5, the CDR3 gives the full variable domain: GAGVSQTPSNKVTEKGKYVELRCDPISGHTALYWYRQSLGQGPEFLIYFQGTGAADDSGLPNDRFFAVRPEGSVSTLKIQRTERGDSAVYLCASSPWGGETQYFGPGTRLLVL.

The CDR3 here is CASSTDRVLFEQYF. The CDR3 nucleotides are TGCGCCAGCAGCACTGACAGGGTCCTCTTCGAGCAGTACTTC. V usage is TRBV5-1 and J usage is TRBJ2-7; 7 bases fit TRBD1. CDR1 SGHRS and CDR2 YFSETQ come from the germline V gene. The CDR3 has 14 amino acids. Losses at the gene ends were 4 bases for V and 6 bases for J; bases not matched to a gene: 10.

V usage is TRBV6-6 and J usage is TRBJ2-1; 7 positions agree with TRBD1. The trim removed 5 bases at V and 4 bases at J, leaving 8 bases unmatched. The CDR3 sequence is 15 residues long. Germline V gene sequence: CDR1 MNHNY, CDR2 SVGAGI (reference sequence). The CDR3 loop reads CASSPSTGYYNEQFF. The CDR3 DNA is TGTGCCAGCAGTCCCTCGACAGGGTATTACAATGAGCAGTTCTTC.

This clone has a handful of counts. The V call is TRBV5-1, the J call TRBJ2-5; 11 bases agree with TRBD2. The ends lost 1 base at V and 5 bases at J; junction bases unmatched: 4. Germline CDR1 and CDR2: SGHRS and YFSETQ. This CDR3 region has 15 residues. CDR3 sequence: CASSLPSGRKETQYF. CDR3 DNA: TGCGCCAGCAGCTTGCCTAGCGGGAGGAAGGAGACCCAGTACTTC.

This clone was picked up a small number of times. The CDR3 protein is CASSSRTVNTGELFF. The CDR3 coding sequence is TGTGCCAGCAGTTCGAGGACGGTGAACACCGGGGAGCTGTTTTTT. The chain links TRBV14 to TRBJ2-2, with D unresolved. CDR3 length: 15 residues. V shed 6 bases and J shed 1 base, with 12 bases lying between them. CDR1 is SGHDN, CDR2 FVKESK, per germline.

This clone has just one count. This chain uses TRBV5-6 with TRBJ2-5; D remains unclear. The CDR3 extends over 13 amino acids. Trimming shortened V by 4 bases and J by 1 base, and 8 bases separated the two germline ends. Germline CDR1 is SGHDT and CDR2 is YYEEEE. Here the CDR3 reads CASSRLVQETQYF. In DNA, the CDR3 is TGTGCCAGCAGCCGCTTAGTCCAAGAGACCCAGTACTTC.

This chain links TRBV6-5 with TRBJ2-7; D unclear. Trimming took 0 bases from V and 0 from J, leaving 9 bases between them. The CDR3 has 15 residues. Germline loops: CDR1 MNHEY, CDR2 SVGAGI. Here the CDR3 reads CASSYSTLTSYEQYF. The CDR3 nucleotides are TGTGCCAGCAGTTACTCGACACTTACCTCCTACGAGCAGTACTTC.

Here the CDR3 reads CASSGQVASNIQYF. CDR3 in DNA: TGTGCCAGCAGCGGACAGGTCGCCTCAAACATTCAGTACTTC. The chain recombines TRBV9 with TRBJ2-4, with D maybe TRBD1 (6 bases). Germline-derived CDR1 and CDR2 are SGDLS and YYNGEE. V lost 3 bases to trimming and J lost 6 bases, with 13 bases between them. CDR3 size: 14 residues.

The chain joins TRBV7-8 to TRBJ2-7, with TRBD1 identical over 7 bases. The CDR3 spans 14 residues. J was trimmed by 0 bases and V by 4 bases; bases with no gene match: 3. Germline V CDR1 and CDR2: SGHVS, FQNEAQ. CDR3 DNA: TGTGCCAGCAGCTCCGCAGGGGGCTCCTACGAGCAGTACTTC. It is translated as CASSSAGGSYEQYF.